These 16 T cell receptor beta chains came from one sample sequenced in a study of T-cell memory formation after mild COVID-19. Each CDR3 protein gets one entry after TCRdb re-called the 5' RACE reads with MiXCR. The sample lists a few hundred thousand distinct CDR3 sequences, about 13% occurring once. Input material: PBMCs or a T cell subset sorted from them (not recorded which). The receptor set was obtained from a man aged 18 to 29 who had mild COVID-19 (a few samples of this study predate the infection). Cell type and time point are not known.

The chain carries TRBV11-2 and TRBJ1-1; no firm D call. The V gene's germline CDR1 is SGHAT and CDR2 FQNNGV. V dropped 7 bases and J dropped 0 bases, with 9 bases sitting between them. This CDR3 has 13 amino acids. Here the CDR3 reads CASTFRMNTEAFF. Here the CDR3 DNA reads TGTGCCAGCACATTCAGGATGAACACTGAAGCTTTCTTT.

This clonotype was detected only a few times. The rearrangement uses TRBV25-1 and TRBJ2-3, with D hard to call. V lost 3 bases to trimming and J lost 2 bases, with 6 bases between them. The CDR3 has 13 residues. Germline V lookup: CDR1 MGHDK, CDR2 SYGVNS. The DNA for the CDR3 is TGTGCCAGCAGTGAGCACTACACAGATACGCAGTATTTT. As protein: CASSEHYTDTQYF.

The J gene is TRBJ2-3, the V gene TRBV18; D unresolved. CDR1 is KGHSH, CDR2 LQKENI, per germline. The CDR3 totals 14 residues. The germline V and J ends were trimmed by 7 bases and 0 bases, with 11 bases remaining between them. CDR3 region: CASFIGLSTDTQYF. The CDR3 nucleotides read TGTGCCAGCTTCATCGGGTTAAGCACAGATACGCAGTATTTT.

V is TRBV20-1 and J is TRBJ2-7; D not certain. Deletions cut 3 bases from V and 2 bases from J, with 11 bases between. This CDR3 is built from 13 residues. Germline V lookup: CDR1 DFQATT, CDR2 SNEGSKA (reference sequence). The CDR3 sequence is CSASGGRTYEQYV. The CDR3 DNA follows: TGCAGTGCTAGCGGTGGGCGGACCTACGAGCAGTACGTC.

The chain recombines TRBV7-2 with TRBJ2-5; 9 bases match TRBD2. The CDR3 runs to 15 residues. The germline V gene encodes CDR1 SGHTA and CDR2 FQGNSA. The V and J ends lost 5 bases and 5 bases, in that order; junction bases with no gene match: 9. The CDR3 sequence is CASSVQRGAWETQYF. CDR3 nucleotide sequence: TGTGCCAGCAGCGTACAGCGGGGGGCGTGGGAGACCCAGTACTTC.

The chain has TRBV5-1 and TRBJ1-1, with TRBD1 matching 9 bases. This CDR3 region has 17 residues. The trim removed 4 bases at V and 1 base at J, leaving 11 bases unmatched. Per the germline V gene, CDR1 is SGHRS and CDR2 is YFSETQ. The CDR3 loop is CASSRSRTGAQNTEAFF. The CDR3 DNA follows: TGCGCCAGCAGCAGGTCTCGGACAGGGGCACAGAACACTGAAGCTTTCTTT. Supplemented by reference TRBV5-1 and TRBJ1-1, the full variable domain reads KAGVTQTPRYLIKTRGQQVTLSCSPISGHRSVSWYQQTPGQGLQFLFEYFSETQRNKGNFPGRFSGRQFSNSRSEMNVSTLELGDSALYLCASSRSRTGAQNTEAFFGQGTRLTVV.

This rearrangement joins TRBV4-3 to TRBJ2-3; the D gene is possibly TRBD2 (5 bases). Germline-derived CDR1 and CDR2 are LGHNA and YSLEER. V was clipped by 1 base and J by 6 bases, with 11 bases between them. The CDR3 runs to 14 residues. In DNA form, the CDR3 reads TGCGCCAGCAGCCAAGCGGCAGCGGCGGATACGCAGTATTTT. It codes for CASSQAAAADTQYF.

This clonotype was seen more than once but under ten times. The chain couples TRBV7-2 to TRBJ2-3, with 8 bases fitting TRBD2. The CDR3 is 16 residues long. The germline V gene encodes CDR1 SGHTA and CDR2 FQGNSA. V was clipped by 1 base and J by 4 bases; unmatched bases: 7. The DNA of the CDR3 is TGTGCCAGCAGCTTAGTAGGGCCAGCGGGGGCAGATACGCAGTATTTT. As protein: CASSLVGPAGADTQYF. Using reference TRBV7-2 and TRBJ2-3 for the parts outside the CDR3, the full variable domain is GAGVSQSPSNKVTEKGKDVELRCDPISGHTALYWYRQSLGQGLEFLIYFQGNSAPDKSGLPSDRFSAERTGGSVSTLTIQRTQQEDSAVYLCASSLVGPAGADTQYFGPGTRLTVL.

This clonotype has at least ten counts. The rearrangement joins TRBV20-1 to TRBJ2-3; D is uncertain. The length of the CDR3 is 13 residues. CDR1 is DFQATT and CDR2 is SNEGSKA in the germline V gene (reference sequence). Here the CDR3 reads CRARRRGTDTQYF. The CDR3 DNA follows: TGCAGGGCAAGAAGAAGGGGCACAGATACGCAGTATTTT.

This clonotype was counted a few times. The V and J genes are TRBV7-2 and TRBJ2-6; unclear D gene. Per germline, CDR1 SGHTA and CDR2 FQGNSA. Trimming left V 6 bases short and J 0 bases short, with 12 bases between. The CDR3 is 16 residues long. CDR3 in amino acids: CASSFGRPSGANVLTF. CDR3 DNA: TGTGCCAGCAGTTTTGGACGGCCCTCTGGGGCCAACGTCCTGACTTTC.

CDR3 in DNA: TGTGCCAGCAGTTGGGGACTTAACTATGGCTACACCTTC. Translation: CASSWGLNYGYTF. The chain employs TRBV12-3 or TRBV12-4 and TRBJ1-2, with D tentatively TRBD1 (5 bases). Trimming cost V 4 bases and J 1 base, with 7 bases left between them. The CDR3 is 13 residues long.

This clonotype was observed many times. This chain links TRBV5-1 with TRBJ2-1; D might be TRBD2 (7 bases). CDR3 length: 15 residues. V lost 4 bases to trimming and J lost 8 bases, with 19 bases between them. In germline, CDR1 is SGHRS, CDR2 YFSETQ. CDR3: CASSLRGANIHEQFF. The CDR3 DNA sequence: TGCGCCAGCAGCCTCCGGGGGGCCAATATCCATGAGCAGTTCTTC.

This chain links TRBV28 with TRBJ1-5; D possibly corresponds to TRBD1 (6 bases). The CDR3 sequence is 15 residues long. Trimming removed 6 bases at V and 3 bases at J, with 15 bases between. Germline-derived CDR1 and CDR2 are MDHEN and SYDVKM. DNA for the CDR3: TGTGCCAGCAGGACGACAGGAACAGCCAATCAGCCCCAGCATTTT. Amino acid sequence: CASRTTGTANQPQHF.

This clonotype has a handful of counts. One end of the junction does not line up with germline, which may come from a read error. This chain joins TRBV6-5 and TRBJ1-5; tentatively, D is TRBD1 (6 bases). This CDR3 has 19 residues. Germline V lookup: CDR1 MNHEY, CDR2 SVGAGI. This chain's CDR3 is CASIYLICTRGIGNQPQHF. The CDR3 DNA is TGTGCCAGCATTTACCTTATTTGCACCAGGGGTATAGGCAATCAGCCCCAGCATTTT.

In its sample, this clonotype was seen a few times. This rearrangement joins TRBV13 to TRBJ2-1; a weak D match, TRBD2 (6 bases). The CDR3 contains 13 residues. Trimming left V 5 bases short and J 9 bases short, with 14 bases between. Germline-derived CDR1 and CDR2 are PRHDT and FYEKMQ (reference sequence). Here the CDR3 DNA reads TGTGCCAGCAGCCCCCCGGGACTTTCTGAGCAGTTCTTC. It yields the protein CASSPPGLSEQFF.

CDR3 DNA: TGTGCCAGCAGCTTAGTGGGGGGAAGTGAAAAACTGTTTTTT. Translation: CASSLVGGSEKLFF. The genes are TRBV7-2 and TRBJ1-4; D may be TRBD1 (5 bases). The ends were cut back, 1 base at V and 7 bases at J, with 10 bases in the middle. There are 14 residues in the CDR3. From germline, CDR1 is SGHTA and CDR2 FQGNSA. The whole variable domain, filled in from reference TRBV7-2 and TRBJ1-4, reads GAGVSQSPSNKVTEKGKDVELRCDPISGHTALYWYRQSLGQGLEFLIYFQGNSAPDKSGLPSDRFSAERTGGSVSTLTIQRTQQEDSAVYLCASSLVGGSEKLFFGSGTQLSVL.